The present entry profiles one T cell receptor (beta chain) with its context. The data are from a study of technical replicates of blood from several donors. Between the trimmed V and J ends, which lost 2 bases and 2 bases, there was a span of 10 bases. The CDR3 runs to 14 residues. Per the germline V gene, CDR1 is MDHEN and CDR2 is SYDVKM. Assay: immunoSEQ multiplex PCR; the TCRdb copy retains only in-frame clones and omits some. The data hold some 80,000 clones, with just under 95% observed a single time. Sample: T cells isolated from PBMCs. The V and J genes are TRBV28 and TRBJ2-7; D might be TRBD1 (5 bases). This sequence originates from a human donor in good health. The CDR3 nucleotides are TGTGCCAGCAGTTTACAAGGGGCTACCTACGAGCAGTACTTC. Translation: CASSLQGATYEQYF.